One sample yielded the 21 T cell receptor beta chains listed below, sequenced in a study of chemoradiotherapy in HPV16-positive cancers. Sequencing used immunoSEQ multiplex PCR; TCRdb keeps in-frame clones, though not all of them. The sample records over 10,000 clones, approximately 85% being singletons. The sample was gathered from a patient who underwent chemoradiotherapy. The origin of the receptors is a human donor with HPV-associated anogenital cancer.

This chain links TRBV7-2 with TRBJ2-5; 10 nucleotides align to TRBD2. The V and J ends lost 3 bases and 2 bases, in that order; junction bases with no gene match: 0. The CDR3 totals 14 residues. CDR1 SGHTA and CDR2 FQGNSA come from the germline V gene. The chain's CDR3 is CASSFSGGQETQYF. CDR3 sequence (DNA): TGTGCCAGCAGCTTTAGCGGGGGGCAAGAGACCCAGTACTTC.

This chain links TRBV7-3 with TRBJ2-2; D is tentatively TRBD1 or TRBD2 (6 bases each). The germline V and J ends were trimmed by 5 bases and 7 bases, with 14 bases remaining between them. This CDR3 region has 14 residues. Germline CDR1 SGHTA, CDR2 FQGTGA. The CDR3 coding sequence is TGTGCCAGCAGCCCGGGGGCGATGGGCGGGGAGCTGTTTTTT. It yields the protein CASSPGAMGGELFF.

This chain joins TRBV9 and TRBJ2-2, with D possibly matching TRBD1 (5 bases). Deletions cut 4 bases from V and 3 bases from J, with 7 bases between. Germline CDR1 reads SGDLS; CDR2 reads YYNGEE. The CDR3 extends over 13 amino acids. The CDR3: CASSLQDTGELFF. CDR3 in DNA: TGTGCCAGCAGCTTACAGGACACCGGGGAGCTGTTTTTT.

V and J are TRBV2 and TRBJ2-3; 9 positions agree with TRBD2. Losses at the gene ends were 2 bases for V and 3 bases for J; bases not matched to a gene: 0. CDR1 is SNHLY, CDR2 FYNNEI, per germline. The CDR3 totals 14 residues. CDR3 nucleotides: TGTGCCAGCAGTGAACTAGCGGGGACAGATACGCAGTATTTT. As protein: CASSELAGTDTQYF.

This rearrangement joins TRBV1 to TRBJ1-2; no check of the table's D call, TRBD1, against the DNA was made. TRBV1 is termed a pseudogene. This CDR3 region has 13 residues. As DNA, the CDR3 is TGCACCAGCCACGCCGGGACAGCATATGGCTACACCTTC. This translates into CTSHAGTAYGYTF.

The rearrangement joins TRBV5-1 to TRBJ2-7; 15 nucleotides match TRBD2. Trimming took 4 bases from V and 4 from J; bases not matched to a gene: 3. The CDR3 totals 15 residues. Germline V gene data show CDR1 as SGHRS and CDR2 as YFSETQ. CDR3 loop: CASSPGTSGGYEQYF. The DNA of the CDR3 is TGCGCCAGCAGCCCCGGGACTAGCGGGGGGTACGAGCAGTACTTC.

The chain links TRBV30 to TRBJ1-2; D gene ambiguous. The V gene's germline CDR1 is GTSNPN and CDR2 SVGIG (reference sequence). CDR3 length equals 13 residues. V was pared by 5 bases and J by 6 bases, with 16 bases between. The CDR3 bases are TGTGCCTGGCGCGACCTCGGAAGGGATGGCTACACCTTC. It encodes CAWRDLGRDGYTF.

This clone was detected once. This sequence joins TRBV5-1 and TRBJ2-6, with 11 bases matching TRBD2. The CDR3 totals 21 residues. Trimming cost V 4 bases and J 3 bases; bases outside gene matches: 18. Germline loops: CDR1 SGHRS, CDR2 YFSETQ. The DNA for the CDR3 is TGCGCCAGCAGCCACCTGGCTAGCGGGGGGAGAGGGTCTTATGGGGCCAACGTCCTGACTTTC. Translating it yields CASSHLASGGRGSYGANVLTF.

The genes are TRBV6-5 and TRBJ1-1, with D uncertain. V was cut by 0 bases and J by 3 bases, with 14 bases left in between. The CDR3 totals 16 residues. In germline, CDR1 is MNHEY, CDR2 SVGAGI. This CDR3 is CASSYSRVTAHTEAFF. CDR3 coding DNA: TGTGCCAGCAGTTACTCAAGGGTAACAGCTCACACTGAAGCTTTCTTT.

This chain links TRBV9 with TRBJ2-1; D is perhaps TRBD1 or TRBD2 (6 bases each). CDR3 length equals 17 residues. Germline lookup yields CDR1 SGDLS and CDR2 YYNGEE. V was shortened by 0 bases and J by 3 bases, with 16 bases between the two germline ends. The DNA of the CDR3 is TGTGCCAGCAGCGTAGATGGCGGGACAATTATCTACAATGAGCAGTTCTTC. Translation gives CASSVDGGTIIYNEQFF.

This sequence joins TRBV2 and TRBJ1-2; D possibly corresponds to TRBD1 (6 bases). Germline V gene lookup returns CDR1 SNHLY and CDR2 FYNNEI. The CDR3 is 12 residues long. Trimming shortened V by 7 bases and J by 8 bases, and 14 bases separated the two germline ends. This CDR3 is CASTESGVGYTF. The DNA for the CDR3 is TGTGCCAGCACTGAGTCAGGGGTCGGCTACACCTTC.

The chain is built from TRBV2 and TRBJ1-1; TRBD1 agrees at 9 bases. From germline, CDR1 is SNHLY and CDR2 FYNNEI. This CDR3 is 15 amino acids long. After removal of 6 bases from V and 4 bases from J, the junction contained 9 bases not matched to a gene. CDR3 sequence reads: CASSATGGAGTEAFF. For the CDR3, the DNA is TGTGCCAGCAGCGCAACAGGGGGCGCAGGCACTGAAGCTTTCTTT.

V gene TRBV27 combines with J gene TRBJ1-1, with a tentative D call TRBD1 (5 bases). The CDR3 extends over 15 amino acids. Per germline, CDR1 MNHEY and CDR2 SMNVEV (reference sequence). V was pared by 0 bases and J by 1 base, with 9 bases between. Here the CDR3 DNA reads TGTGCCAGCAGTTTATCCCCAGGGTGGAACACTGAAGCTTTCTTT. The encoded protein is CASSLSPGWNTEAFF.

This clone was seen only once. J is TRBJ2-3 and V is TRBV29-1; TRBD2 matches at 10 bases. Germline-derived CDR1 and CDR2 are SQVTM and ANQGSEA. Trimming cost V 1 base and J 6 bases; bases outside gene matches: 10. This CDR3 has 16 amino acids. In DNA form, the CDR3 reads TGCAGCGTTGAAGGTCTAACTAGCGGGGAATACGATACGCAGTATTTT. Amino acids: CSVEGLTSGEYDTQYF.

J is TRBJ1-1 and V is TRBV27; D ambiguous. In germline, CDR1 is MNHEY, CDR2 SMNVEV (reference sequence). Trimming took off 8 bases at V and 11 bases at J, with 12 bases between the two ends. The CDR3 covers 10 residues. CDR3 in amino acids: CASGPFSAFF. As DNA, the CDR3 is TGTGCCAGCGGCCCCTTTTCGGCTTTCTTT.

The chain combines TRBV5-1 with TRBJ1-6; a weak D match, TRBD1 (5 bases). The V gene's germline CDR1 is SGHRS and CDR2 YFSETQ. V lost 0 bases and J 10 bases, leaving 8 bases between the germline ends. The CDR3 spans 13 residues. The CDR3 reads CASSLVGGSPLHF. The CDR3 nucleotides read TGCGCCAGCAGCTTGGTGGGGGGGTCACCCCTCCACTTT.

Of note for this clone: The identical CDR3 is also encoded by other nucleotide sequences in the sample. The V and J genes are TRBV29-1 and TRBJ1-1; 8 nucleotides line up with TRBD1. V trimming: 7 bases; J trimming: 5 bases; junction bases outside the gene matches: 9. The CDR3 is made up of 13 amino acids. Germline CDR1 reads SQVTM; CDR2 reads ANQGSEA. CDR3 in amino acids: CSAYQGAETEAFF. CDR3 nucleotide sequence: TGCAGCGCCTACCAGGGGGCAGAAACTGAAGCTTTCTTT.

V usage is TRBV6-1 and J usage is TRBJ1-3; a possible D gene is TRBD1 (6 bases). The germline CDR1 and CDR2 sequences are MNHNS and SASEGT. This CDR3 has 14 residues. V was trimmed by 3 bases and J by 4 bases, leaving 10 bases between them. The CDR3 protein is CASSDRGQGNTIYF. The CDR3 DNA sequence: TGTGCCAGCAGTGACAGGGGTCAAGGAAACACCATATATTTT.

The chain combines TRBV4-3 with TRBJ1-4; maybe TRBD1 (6 bases). The CDR3 has 14 residues. Germline V gives CDR1 LGHNA, CDR2 YSLEER. V gave up 4 bases and J gave up 7 bases, with 13 bases separating them. The DNA of the CDR3 is TGCGCCAGCAGCCCCGGCACAGGGACTGAAAAACTGTTTTTT. Translated, it gives CASSPGTGTEKLFF.

This sequence joins TRBV30 and TRBJ1-1; D is unclear. Deletions cut 3 bases from V and 4 bases from J, with 12 bases between. The length of the CDR3 is 13 residues. From germline, CDR1 is GTSNPN and CDR2 SVGIG (reference sequence). CDR3 protein: CAWSLGSTTEAFF. In nucleotides, the CDR3 is TGTGCCTGGAGCCTGGGTTCGACCACTGAAGCTTTCTTT.

The J gene is TRBJ1-1, the V gene TRBV5-1, with 9 positions matching TRBD1. Trimming removed 4 bases from V and 3 bases from J; junction bases left unmatched: 7. The CDR3 contains 15 residues. Germline V gene lookup returns CDR1 SGHRS and CDR2 YFSETQ. CDR3 DNA: TGCGCCAGCAGCCAAACGGGACAGGGCGACACTGAAGCTTTCTTT. It specifies CASSQTGQGDTEAFF.